This T cell receptor beta chain originates from a study of shared clonotypes between healthy human individuals. Broader study findings: Apart from blood, nothing was sampled; tissue repertoires likely differ.

Turning to this clone: The antigen remains unidentified.

Clones were sequenced by immunoSEQ multiplex PCR, and TCRdb holds only the in-frame ones, with some missing. The repertoire has 760,000 or so clones, roughly 96% of them found once; the top ten carry 0.2% to 0.25%. V was clipped by 1 base and J by 7 bases; unmatched bases: 3. CDR1 is MGHRA and CDR2 is YSYEKL in the germline V gene. The CDR3 totals 15 residues. Terminally differentiated effector memory CD45RA+ cells were excluded from the naive CD8 cells, which were CD45RO-negative and positively selected for CCR7. The genes are TRBV4-1 and TRBJ2-7, with TRBD2 matching 14 bases. Sequenced input: naive CD8+ T cells sorted from blood. This receptor was taken from a man between 25 and 39 years old in good health. CDR3 in DNA: TGCGCCAGCAGCCAAGGACTAGCGGGGGGGGCGGAGCAGTACTTC. Translation: CASSQGLAGGAEQYF.